The rows below give T cell receptor beta chains drawn from one sample of a study of blood T cell repertoires in COVID-19. Some clones are missing from TCRdb's copy, which holds only in-frame ones; the method was immunoSEQ multiplex PCR. The sample lists about 120,000 clones; around 80% were seen once. Sequencing used peripheral blood. These receptors were taken from an elderly woman with acute or convalescent COVID-19. Each CDR3 is given with its conserved first and last residue. Fields, in order: D gene, clone size, J gene, V gene, CDR3 protein, CDR3 DNA. The D gene is left open where the match is weak. Clone size, where shown, is once, few, many, or a class for clones that have expanded.

TRBD2,NA,TRBJ2-1,TRBV19,CASSKTSGFVSEQFF,TGTGCCAGTAGTAAGACTAGCGGCTTTGTCAGTGAGCAGTTCTTC
NA,NA,TRBJ2-7,TRBV12-3/TRBV12-4,CASSLSSFYEQYF,TGTGCCAGCAGTTTATCTTCCTTCTACGAGCAGTACTTC
NA,NA,TRBJ2-7,TRBV18,CASSPVGRGDYEQYF,TGTGCCAGCTCACCAGTTGGGCGGGGAGACTACGAGCAGTACTTC
NA,once,TRBJ1-1,TRBV12-3/TRBV12-4,CASSFTGNTEAFF,TGTGCCAGCAGTTTTACAGGGAACACTGAAGCTTTCTTT
TRBD1,NA,TRBJ1-1,TRBV6-6,CASIAPQLQGAVGAFF,TGTGCCAGCATAGCACCCCAACTTCAGGGGGCCGTGGGAGCTTTCTTT
TRBD2,NA,TRBJ2-1,TRBV11-2,CASSLDPMGGGADQFF,TGTGCCAGCAGCTTAGATCCGATGGGCGGGGGGGCCGATCAGTTCTTC
TRBD1,NA,TRBJ1-1,TRBV28,CASRTGGVGENTEAFF,TGTGCCAGCCGGACAGGGGGTGTTGGGGAGAACACTGAAGCTTTCTTT
NA,NA,TRBJ2-7,TRBV20-1,CSASRSYEQYF,TGCAGTGCTAGTCGCTCCTACGAGCAGTACTTC
TRBD2,NA,TRBJ2-3,TRBV9,CASSVSLAGFSTDTQYF,TGTGCCAGCAGCGTAAGTCTAGCGGGATTTAGCACAGATACGCAGTATTTT
NA,NA,TRBJ1-2,TRBV3-1/TRBV3-2,CASSQRHDWGESVF,TGTGCCAGCAGCCAACGGCATGATTGGGGGGAGTCCGTCTTC
NA,NA,TRBJ2-5,TRBV7-2,CASSPARDQETQYF,TGTGCCAGCAGCCCCGCGAGGGACCAAGAGACCCAGTACTTC
NA,NA,TRBJ1-1,TRBV30,CAWQQGFDTEAFF,TGTGCCTGGCAACAGGGATTCGACACTGAAGCTTTCTTT
TRBD2,NA,TRBJ2-3,TRBV10-1,CASSESKLAGDWTDTQYF,TGCGCCAGCAGTGAGTCAAAGCTAGCGGGAGATTGGACAGATACGCAGTATTTT
TRBD1,NA,TRBJ2-7,TRBV5-1,CASSSGQGAHREQYF,TGCGCCAGCAGCTCGGGACAGGGGGCGCACCGCGAGCAGTACTTC
TRBD1,NA,TRBJ1-4,TRBV15,CATSSGQATNEKLFF,TGTGCCACCAGCTCGGGACAGGCAACTAATGAAAAACTGTTTTTT
NA,NA,TRBJ2-7,TRBV19,CASRPNDRGSEQYF,TGTGCCAGTAGACCTAATGACAGAGGCTCCGAGCAGTACTTC
NA,NA,TRBJ2-1,TRBV7-3,CASSLTRYDEQFF,TGTGCCAGCAGCTTAACCAGATATGATGAGCAGTTCTTC
TRBD1,NA,TRBJ2-5,TRBV29-1,CSVEVGGEETQYF,TGCAGCGTTGAAGTAGGGGGCGAGGAGACCCAGTACTTC
NA,few,TRBJ1-5,TRBV6-2/TRBV6-3,CASSLGGARNQPQHF,TGTGCCAGCAGCCTCGGGGGGGCTCGGAATCAGCCCCAGCATTTT
NA,NA,TRBJ2-1,TRBV6-6,CASSFDIGTTDNEQFF,TGTGCCAGCAGTTTTGATATCGGGACAACCGACAATGAGCAGTTCTTC
TRBD1,NA,TRBJ1-6,TRBV2,CASSVGTGPGPLHF,TGTGCCAGCAGTGTAGGGACAGGTCCTGGACCCCTCCACTTT
NA,few,TRBJ1-6,TRBV18,CASSPIFGNNSPLHF,TGTGCCAGCTCACCAATTTTCGGGAATAATTCACCCCTCCACTTT
NA,NA,TRBJ1-5,TRBV7-9,CASSLGEVGQPQHF,TGTGCCAGCAGCTTAGGTGAGGTGGGTCAGCCCCAGCATTTT
TRBD2,NA,TRBJ2-7,TRBV5-4,CASSSGGYEQYF,TGTGCCAGCAGCTCCGGGGGGTACGAGCAGTACTTC
NA,NA,TRBJ2-5,TRBV5-8,CASSLTGSQETQYF,TGTGCCAGCAGCTTAACCGGGTCCCAAGAGACCCAGTACTTC
TRBD1,NA,TRBJ2-7,TRBV5-1,CASSLGGTGSSYEQYF,TGCGCCAGCAGCTTGGGCGGGACAGGGAGCTCCTACGAGCAGTACTTC
NA,NA,TRBJ2-7,TRBV6-5,CASSYSPAAGGEQYF,TGTGCCAGCAGTTACTCGCCCGCCGCGGGTGGAGAGCAGTACTTC
TRBD1,NA,TRBJ1-2,TRBV7-8,CASSLGQPSLGYTF,TGTGCCAGCAGCTTGGGACAGCCGAGTTTGGGCTACACCTTC
NA,NA,TRBJ2-7,TRBV3-1/TRBV3-2,CASSYGGEQYF,TGTGCCAGCAGTTACGGGGGCGAGCAGTACTTC
NA,NA,TRBJ2-5,TRBV6-2/TRBV6-3,CASSYRVGRQETQYF,TGTGCCAGCAGTTACAGAGTGGGGCGGCAAGAGACCCAGTACTTC
TRBD2,NA,TRBJ2-7,TRBV28,CASSSPGLAGGPKDYF,TGTGCCAGCAGTTCTCCGGGACTAGCGGGAGGGCCGAAGGATTACTTC
TRBD1,NA,TRBJ2-1,TRBV6-2/TRBV6-3,CASSGTGNHLNEQFF,TGTGCCAGCAGCGGGACAGGGAACCACCTCAATGAGCAGTTCTTC
TRBD1,NA,TRBJ1-6,TRBV19,CASSPGQGSYSPLHF,TGTGCCAGTAGTCCTGGACAGGGTTCCTATTCACCCCTCCACTTT
NA,NA,TRBJ1-2,TRBV27,CASSFSQGYGYTF,TGTGCCAGCAGTTTTTCCCAGGGGTATGGCTACACCTTC
NA,few,TRBJ1-3,TRBV11-2,CASSFRRAIAGNTIYF,TGTGCCAGCAGCTTTAGGAGGGCAATAGCTGGAAACACCATATATTTT
TRBD1,NA,TRBJ1-2,TRBV29-1,CSVMTGGNYGYTF,TGCAGCGTTATGACAGGGGGAAACTATGGCTACACCTTC
TRBD1,NA,TRBJ2-7,TRBV5-1,CASSLGVGQGSYEQYF,TGCGCCAGCAGCTTGGGAGTTGGACAGGGATCCTACGAGCAGTACTTC
TRBD1,NA,TRBJ2-7,TRBV14,CASSPGTGREQYF,TGTGCCAGCAGCCCCGGGACAGGGCGCGAGCAGTACTTC
NA,NA,TRBJ1-2,TRBV6-2/TRBV6-3,CASSYTGRLYGYTF,TGTGCCAGCAGTTACACAGGGCGACTCTATGGCTACACCTTC
TRBD1,NA,TRBJ2-6,TRBV19,CASSRQGPHSGANVLTF,TGTGCCAGTTCTAGACAGGGCCCCCACTCTGGGGCCAACGTCCTGACTTTC
TRBD1,many,TRBJ1-2,TRBV28,CASTEQGARGYTF,TGTGCCAGCACCGAACAGGGGGCGCGTGGCTACACCTTC
TRBD1,NA,TRBJ1-2,TRBV5-4,CASSPEGTGYGYTF,TGTGCCAGCAGCCCGGAGGGGACAGGGTATGGCTACACCTTC
TRBD1,NA,TRBJ1-4,TRBV28,CASSRDRGSNEKLFF,TGTGCCAGCAGCCGGGACAGGGGTTCTAATGAAAAACTGTTTTTT
NA,NA,TRBJ1-1,TRBV4-2,CASSHNQGRGTEAFF,TGTGCCAGCAGCCATAACCAGGGGAGGGGGACTGAAGCTTTCTTT
TRBD1,NA,TRBJ1-2,TRBV6-5,CASCRGQSYGYTF,TGTGCCAGCTGCAGGGGGCAGAGCTATGGCTACACCTTC
NA,NA,TRBJ1-2,TRBV24-1,CATTLGPKWDYGYTF,TGTGCCACCACACTGGGGCCCAAATGGGACTATGGCTACACCTTC
TRBD2,NA,TRBJ2-3,TRBV5-1,CASSGEGGVDTQYF,TGCGCCAGCAGCGGTGAGGGAGGGGTAGATACGCAGTATTTT
NA,NA,TRBJ2-5,TRBV2,CASGQGMETQYF,TGTGCCAGCGGCCAGGGGATGGAGACCCAGTACTTC
TRBD1,NA,TRBJ1-2,TRBV7-9,CASSPWDRDDYGYTF,TGTGCCAGCAGCCCATGGGACAGGGACGACTATGGCTACACCTTC
NA,NA,TRBJ2-5,TRBV20-1,CSATQKETQYF,TGCAGTGCTACTCAGAAAGAGACCCAGTACTTC
TRBD1,NA,TRBJ1-5,TRBV4-1,CASSHPGQGLQPQHF,TGCGCCAGCAGCCACCCGGGACAGGGGCTTCAGCCCCAGCATTTT
NA,NA,TRBJ1-5,TRBV19,CASSIGPGGQPQHF,TGTGCCAGTAGTATAGGACCTGGAGGTCAGCCCCAGCATTTT
NA,NA,TRBJ1-5,TRBV18,CASSWRRESDQPQHF,TGTGCCAGCTCATGGAGGAGGGAGTCGGATCAGCCCCAGCATTTT
TRBD2,NA,TRBJ2-3,TRBV5-4,CASSRLLAGGVTDTQYF,TGTGCCAGCAGCCGTCTTCTAGCGGGGGGCGTCACAGATACGCAGTATTTT
TRBD1,NA,TRBJ2-7,TRBV5-1,CASRRIPSGTDLGEQYF,TGCGCCAGCAGACGAATCCCGTCAGGGACAGACCTTGGCGAGCAGTACTTC
TRBD2,few,TRBJ2-1,TRBV3-1/TRBV3-2,CASSHRSGSILFPFF,TGTGCCAGCAGCCACCGTAGCGGGAGCATTCTTTTCCCGTTCTTC
TRBD2,NA,TRBJ2-5,TRBV9,CASSVEAGGYETQYF,TGTGCCAGCAGCGTAGAAGCGGGGGGGTATGAGACCCAGTACTTC
NA,NA,TRBJ1-1,TRBV9,CASSVGAKPNTEAFF,TGTGCCAGCAGCGTAGGGGCGAAACCCAACACTGAAGCTTTCTTT
TRBD2,NA,TRBJ2-1,TRBV6-5,CATRTSGTNEQFF,TGTGCCACCAGGACTAGCGGGACCAATGAGCAGTTCTTC
NA,NA,TRBJ1-2,TRBV6-5,CASSSPPVFSYGYTF,TGTGCCAGCAGTTCCCCCCCGGTCTTTAGCTATGGCTACACCTTC